Here is one T cell receptor beta chain with its context. What it binds is not known. The sample originates from a study of cytomegalovirus exposure and HLA in healthy donors. The PCR contained 60 Vbeta and 13 Jbeta primers. Sequenced by immunoSEQ multiplex PCR; TCRdb stores in-frame clones only, minus some. This sample's clone table lists about 170,000 clones. Broader study findings: HLA allele associations emerged for around 16,000 TCR beta sequences in a later analysis, at 0.05 false discovery rate.

With V trimmed by 6 bases and J by 3 bases, 17 bases remained unmatched. Germline lookup yields CDR1 SGHVS and CDR2 FNYEAQ. The length of the CDR3 is 18 residues. This rearrangement joins TRBV7-6 to TRBJ2-3; 8 positions agree with TRBD2. The specimen sequenced was PBMCs. This clonotype originated in a woman aged 55-75 years in good health and CMV-seronegative. CDR3 in amino acids: CASRELGRGGRVTDTQYF. Written as DNA, the CDR3 is TGTGCCAGCAGAGAGCTAGGACGGGGGGGCCGGGTAACAGATACGCAGTATTTT.